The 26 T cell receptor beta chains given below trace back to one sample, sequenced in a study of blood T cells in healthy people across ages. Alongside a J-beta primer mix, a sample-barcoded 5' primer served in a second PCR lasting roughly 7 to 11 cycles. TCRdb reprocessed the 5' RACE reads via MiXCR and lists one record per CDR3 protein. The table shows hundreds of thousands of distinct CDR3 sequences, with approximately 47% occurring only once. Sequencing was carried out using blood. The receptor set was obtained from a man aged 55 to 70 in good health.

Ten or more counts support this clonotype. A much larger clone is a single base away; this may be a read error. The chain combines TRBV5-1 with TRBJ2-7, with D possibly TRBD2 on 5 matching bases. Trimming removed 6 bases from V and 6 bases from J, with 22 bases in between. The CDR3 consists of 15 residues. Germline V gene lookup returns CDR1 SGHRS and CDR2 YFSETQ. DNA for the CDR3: TGCGCCAGCACCGATGCGGGCCCCAGCCCCTCCGAGCAGTACTTC. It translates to CASTDAGPSPSEQYF.

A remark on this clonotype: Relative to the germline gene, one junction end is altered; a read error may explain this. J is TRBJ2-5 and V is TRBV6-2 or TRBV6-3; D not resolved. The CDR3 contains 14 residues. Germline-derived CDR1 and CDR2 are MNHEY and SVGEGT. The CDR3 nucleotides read TGTGCTAGCAGTGCCGCCGCGGCCCAAGAGACCCAGTACTTC. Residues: CASSAAAAQETQYF.

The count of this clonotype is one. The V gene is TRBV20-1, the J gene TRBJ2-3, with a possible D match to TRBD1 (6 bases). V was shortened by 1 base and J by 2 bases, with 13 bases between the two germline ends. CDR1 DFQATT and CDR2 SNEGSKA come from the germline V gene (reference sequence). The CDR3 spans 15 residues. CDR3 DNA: TGCAGTGCTAGAGCTGCGGACAGAAACACAGATACGCAGTATTTT. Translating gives CSARAADRNTDTQYF.

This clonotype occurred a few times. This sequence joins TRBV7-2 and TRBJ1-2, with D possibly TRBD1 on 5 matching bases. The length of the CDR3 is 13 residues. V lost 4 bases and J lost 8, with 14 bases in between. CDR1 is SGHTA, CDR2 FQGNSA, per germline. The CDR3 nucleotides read TGTGCCAGCAGCTCGCCGGGGCTGTGGGGCTACACCTTC. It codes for CASSSPGLWGYTF. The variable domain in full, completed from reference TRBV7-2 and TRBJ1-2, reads GAGVSQSPSNKVTEKGKDVELRCDPISGHTALYWYRQSLGQGLEFLIYFQGNSAPDKSGLPSDRFSAERTGGSVSTLTIQRTQQEDSAVYLCASSSPGLWGYTFGSGTRLTVV.

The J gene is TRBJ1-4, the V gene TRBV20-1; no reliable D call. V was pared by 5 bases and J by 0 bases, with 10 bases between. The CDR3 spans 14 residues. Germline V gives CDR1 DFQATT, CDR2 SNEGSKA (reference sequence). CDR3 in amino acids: CSAPLPSTNEKLFF. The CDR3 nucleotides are TGCAGTGCTCCCCTTCCTTCAACTAATGAAAAACTGTTTTTT.

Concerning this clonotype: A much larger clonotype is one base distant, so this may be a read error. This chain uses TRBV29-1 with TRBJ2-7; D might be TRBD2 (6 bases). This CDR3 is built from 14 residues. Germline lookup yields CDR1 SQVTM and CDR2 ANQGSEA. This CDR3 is CSVTGLSLSDEQYF. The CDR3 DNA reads TGCAGCGTTACCGGACTATCCCTCTCCGACGAGCAGTACTTC.

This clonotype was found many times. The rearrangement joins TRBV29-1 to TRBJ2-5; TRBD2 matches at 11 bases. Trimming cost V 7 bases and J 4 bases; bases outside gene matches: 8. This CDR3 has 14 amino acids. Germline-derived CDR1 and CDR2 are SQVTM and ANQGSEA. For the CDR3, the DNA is TGCAGCGAGAAGGGTAGCGGGGGGGCAGAGACCCAGTACTTC. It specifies CSEKGSGGAETQYF.

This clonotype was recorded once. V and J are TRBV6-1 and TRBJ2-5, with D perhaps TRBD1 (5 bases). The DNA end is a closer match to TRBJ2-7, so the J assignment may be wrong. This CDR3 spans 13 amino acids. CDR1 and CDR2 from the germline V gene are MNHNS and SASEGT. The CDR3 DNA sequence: TGTGCCAGCAGTGCGACAGTAAACTACGAGCAGTACTTC. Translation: CASSATVNYEQYF.

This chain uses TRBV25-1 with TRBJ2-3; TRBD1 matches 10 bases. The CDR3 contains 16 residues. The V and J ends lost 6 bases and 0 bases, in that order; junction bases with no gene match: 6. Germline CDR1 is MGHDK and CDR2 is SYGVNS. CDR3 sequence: CASSLGTGDSTDTQYF. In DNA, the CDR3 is TGTGCCAGCAGCTTGGGGACAGGGGATAGCACAGATACGCAGTATTTT.

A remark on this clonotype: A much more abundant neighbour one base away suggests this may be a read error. The CDR3 reads CASEIDRGRRETQYF. The CDR3, as DNA: TGTGCTAGTGAAATCGACAGGGGACGCAGAGAGACCCAGTACTTC. This chain connects TRBV12-5 to TRBJ2-5, with 8 bases lining up with TRBD1. The CDR3 sequence is 15 residues long. J lost 4 bases, V lost 7 bases, and 11 bases had no gene match. The germline V gene has CDR1 LGHNT and CDR2 FRNRAP.

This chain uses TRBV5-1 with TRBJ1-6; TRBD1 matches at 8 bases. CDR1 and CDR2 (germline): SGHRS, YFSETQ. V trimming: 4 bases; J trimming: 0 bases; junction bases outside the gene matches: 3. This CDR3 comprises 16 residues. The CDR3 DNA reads TGCGCCAGCAGCCGACAGGGGAGCTCCTATAATTCACCCCTCCACTTT. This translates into CASSRQGSSYNSPLHF.

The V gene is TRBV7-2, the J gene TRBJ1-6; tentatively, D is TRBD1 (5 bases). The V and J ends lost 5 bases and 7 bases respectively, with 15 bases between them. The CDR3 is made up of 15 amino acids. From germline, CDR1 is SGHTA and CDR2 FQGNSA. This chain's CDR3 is CASSPQPGPNSPLHF. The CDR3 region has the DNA TGTGCCAGCAGCCCTCAACCGGGACCCAATTCACCCCTCCACTTT.

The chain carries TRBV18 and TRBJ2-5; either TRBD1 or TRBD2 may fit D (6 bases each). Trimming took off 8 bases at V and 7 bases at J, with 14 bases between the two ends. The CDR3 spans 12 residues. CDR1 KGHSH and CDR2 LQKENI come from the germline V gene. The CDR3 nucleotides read TGTGCCAGCGCAACTACGGGGGCGACCCAGTACTTC. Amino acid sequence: CASATTGATQYF.

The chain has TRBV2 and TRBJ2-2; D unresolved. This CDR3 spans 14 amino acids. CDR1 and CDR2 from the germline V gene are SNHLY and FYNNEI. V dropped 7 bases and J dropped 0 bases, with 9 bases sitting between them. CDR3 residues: CASTVVANTGELFF. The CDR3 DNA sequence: TGTGCCAGCACTGTCGTCGCGAACACCGGGGAGCTGTTTTTT.

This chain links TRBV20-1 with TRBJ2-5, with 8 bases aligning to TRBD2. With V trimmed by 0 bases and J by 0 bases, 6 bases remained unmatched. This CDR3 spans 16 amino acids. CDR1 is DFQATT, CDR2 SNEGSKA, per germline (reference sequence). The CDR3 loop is CSARDAQRGNQETQYF. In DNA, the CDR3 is TGCAGTGCTAGAGATGCGCAGCGGGGGAACCAAGAGACCCAGTACTTC.

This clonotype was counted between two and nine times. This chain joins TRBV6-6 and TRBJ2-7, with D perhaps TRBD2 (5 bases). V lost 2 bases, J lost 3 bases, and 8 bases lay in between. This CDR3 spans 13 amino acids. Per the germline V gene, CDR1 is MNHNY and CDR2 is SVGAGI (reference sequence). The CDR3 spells CASSYLADYEQYF. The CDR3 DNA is TGTGCCAGCAGTTACCTAGCAGACTACGAGCAGTACTTC.

CDR3 sequence reads: CASTPTANEQFF. In DNA, the CDR3 is TGTGCCAGCACCCCGACCGCAAATGAGCAGTTCTTC. The chain links TRBV12-3 or TRBV12-4 to TRBJ2-1; D unclear. V lost 7 bases and J lost 7, with 11 bases in between. The CDR3 is 12 residues long.

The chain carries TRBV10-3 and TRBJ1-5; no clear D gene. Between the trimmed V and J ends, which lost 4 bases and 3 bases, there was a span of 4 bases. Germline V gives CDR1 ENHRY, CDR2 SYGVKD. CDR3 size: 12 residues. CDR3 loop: CAISGTNQPQHF. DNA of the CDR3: TGTGCCATCAGTGGGACCAATCAGCCCCAGCATTTT.

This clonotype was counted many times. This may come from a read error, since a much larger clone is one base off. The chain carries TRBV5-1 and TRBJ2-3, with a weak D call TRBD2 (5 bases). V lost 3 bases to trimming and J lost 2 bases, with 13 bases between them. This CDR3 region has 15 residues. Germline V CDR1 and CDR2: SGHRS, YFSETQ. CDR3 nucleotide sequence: TGCGCCAGCAGCTGGAGGCCGGAAGACACAGATACGCAGTATTTT. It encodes CASSWRPEDTDTQYF.

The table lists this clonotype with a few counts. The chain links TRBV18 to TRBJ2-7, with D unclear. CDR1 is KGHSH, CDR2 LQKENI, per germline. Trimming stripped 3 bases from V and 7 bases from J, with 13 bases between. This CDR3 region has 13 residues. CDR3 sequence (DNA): TGTGCCAGCTCACCCTATATGGGTGTTGAGCAGTACTTC. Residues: CASSPYMGVEQYF.

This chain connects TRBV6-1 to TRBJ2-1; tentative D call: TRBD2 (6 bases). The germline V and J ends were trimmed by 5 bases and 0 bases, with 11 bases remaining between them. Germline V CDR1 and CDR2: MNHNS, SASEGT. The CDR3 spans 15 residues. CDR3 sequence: CASSIRDFSYNEQFF. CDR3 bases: TGTGCCAGCAGTATCCGGGACTTCTCCTACAATGAGCAGTTCTTC.

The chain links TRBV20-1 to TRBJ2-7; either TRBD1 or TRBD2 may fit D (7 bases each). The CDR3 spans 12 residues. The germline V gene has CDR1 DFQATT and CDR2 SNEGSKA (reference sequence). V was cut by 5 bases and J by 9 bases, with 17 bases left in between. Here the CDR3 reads CSAGGEGGVQYF. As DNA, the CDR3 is TGCAGTGCTGGGGGGGAAGGGGGCGTGCAGTACTTC.

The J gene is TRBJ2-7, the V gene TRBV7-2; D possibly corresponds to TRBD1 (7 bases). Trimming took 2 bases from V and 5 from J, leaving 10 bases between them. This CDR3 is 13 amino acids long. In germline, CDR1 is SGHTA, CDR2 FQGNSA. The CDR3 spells CASSLQGGNEQYF. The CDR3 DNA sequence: TGTGCCAGCAGCTTACAGGGGGGCAACGAGCAGTACTTC.

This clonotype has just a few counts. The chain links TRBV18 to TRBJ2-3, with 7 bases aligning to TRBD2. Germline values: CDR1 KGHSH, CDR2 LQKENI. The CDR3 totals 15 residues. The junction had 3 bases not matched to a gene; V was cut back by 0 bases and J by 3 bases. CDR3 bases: TGTGCCAGCTCACCACCGGGGAGGGTAACAGATACGCAGTATTTT. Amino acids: CASSPPGRVTDTQYF.

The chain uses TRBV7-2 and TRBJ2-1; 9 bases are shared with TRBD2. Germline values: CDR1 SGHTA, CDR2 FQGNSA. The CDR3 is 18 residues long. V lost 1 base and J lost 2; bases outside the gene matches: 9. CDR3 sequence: CASSLGAGGPQPYNEQFF. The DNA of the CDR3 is TGTGCCAGCAGCTTAGGGGCGGGGGGGCCTCAGCCCTACAATGAGCAGTTCTTC. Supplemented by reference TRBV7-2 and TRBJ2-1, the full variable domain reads GAGVSQSPSNKVTEKGKDVELRCDPISGHTALYWYRQSLGQGLEFLIYFQGNSAPDKSGLPSDRFSAERTGGSVSTLTIQRTQQEDSAVYLCASSLGAGGPQPYNEQFFGPGTRLTVL.

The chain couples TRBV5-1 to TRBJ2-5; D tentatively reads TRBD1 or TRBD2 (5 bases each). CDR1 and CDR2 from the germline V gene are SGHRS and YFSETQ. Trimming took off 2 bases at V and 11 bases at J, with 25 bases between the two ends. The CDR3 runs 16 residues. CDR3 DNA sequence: TGCGCCAGCAGCTTCCAAGATCGGGCAGGGTTGGGAGAGCAGTACTTC. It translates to CASSFQDRAGLGEQYF.